A single sample is the source of the 17 T cell receptor beta chains below, sequenced in a study of cytomegalovirus exposure and HLA in healthy donors. Profiled with immunoSEQ multiplex PCR; TCRdb holds only in-frame clones, not every one. The table has fewer than 75,000 clones, approximately 96% seen once. Sequencing was done on a sample of PBMCs. These receptors came from a young man in good health and CMV-seronegative.

On this clone itself: The sample has other DNA sequences that encode this CDR3 too. The CDR3 sequence: CSVGDSYEQYF. The CDR3, as DNA: TGCAGCGTCGGAGACAGCTACGAGCAGTACTTC. This chain joins TRBV29-1 and TRBJ2-7; a possible D gene is TRBD1 (5 bases). V was shortened by 6 bases and J by 3 bases, with 9 bases between the two germline ends. The CDR3 is made up of 11 amino acids. CDR1 SQVTM and CDR2 ANQGSEA come from the germline V gene.

The CDR3 bases are TGTGCCAGCAGTGGTTCGGGGTCCTACGAGCAGTACTTC. Its protein product is CASSGSGSYEQYF. V is TRBV6-5 and J is TRBJ2-7; weak D call: TRBD2 (5 bases). The CDR3 extends over 13 amino acids. V dropped 5 bases and J dropped 1 base, with 9 bases sitting between them. Germline V gives CDR1 MNHEY, CDR2 SVGAGI.

The V call is TRBV5-1, the J call TRBJ2-7; D remains ambiguous. With 4 bases removed from V and 3 bases from J, the gap between germline ends came to 5 bases. CDR1 is SGHRS and CDR2 is YFSETQ in the germline V gene. The CDR3 is 11 amino acids. Written as DNA, the CDR3 is TGCGCCAGCAGCCTCTACTACGAGCAGTACTTC. Translating it yields CASSLYYEQYF.

The rearrangement links TRBV6-1 to TRBJ2-3; D is perhaps TRBD1 (5 bases). This CDR3 contains 19 residues. Germline CDR1 is MNHNS and CDR2 is SASEGT. V was cut by 4 bases and J by 0 bases, with 23 bases left in between. CDR3 DNA sequence: TGTGCCAGCAGTGCCCGTAAGCAGGGCCTTATACTGAGCACAGATACGCAGTATTTT. It translates to CASSARKQGLILSTDTQYF.

J is TRBJ1-1 and V is TRBV27; 7 bases match TRBD1. This CDR3 has 15 residues. CDR1 and CDR2 from the germline V gene are MNHEY and SMNVEV (reference sequence). Germline trimming cut 6 bases from V and 1 base from J; bases unmatched to any gene: 8. CDR3 DNA: TGTGCCAGCAGCTCACTACAGGGGAAGAACACTGAAGCTTTCTTT. This sequence encodes CASSSLQGKNTEAFF.

This chain joins TRBV11-1 and TRBJ1-1, with D unclear. In germline, CDR1 is SGHAT, CDR2 FQDESV (reference sequence). V lost 1 base and J 0 bases, leaving 9 bases between the germline ends. The CDR3 extends over 15 amino acids. The CDR3: CASSLGGTLNTEAFF. The CDR3 nucleotides are TGTGCCAGCAGCTTAGGTGGCACCTTGAACACTGAAGCTTTCTTT.

This clone was observed a single time. This sequence joins TRBV7-2 and TRBJ1-2; TRBD1 matches 7 bases. V trimming: 5 bases; J trimming: 3 bases; junction bases outside the gene matches: 3. The CDR3 runs to 13 residues. The germline CDR1 and CDR2 sequences are SGHTA and FQGNSA. The CDR3 region has the DNA TGTGCCAGCAGCCGGGGGACAGACTATGGCTACACCTTC. This sequence encodes CASSRGTDYGYTF.

V usage is TRBV11-2 and J usage is TRBJ1-1; 9 nucleotides agree with TRBD1. Per the germline V gene, CDR1 is SGHAT and CDR2 is FQNNGV. V was clipped by 3 bases and J by 2 bases; unmatched bases: 13. CDR3 size: 18 residues. CDR3 protein: CASSFVPGMGQGNTEAFF. Written as DNA, the CDR3 is TGTGCCAGCAGCTTCGTGCCGGGTATGGGACAGGGAAACACTGAAGCTTTCTTT.

The chain recombines TRBV2 with TRBJ2-7, with a possible D match to TRBD1 (6 bases). The V gene's germline CDR1 is SNHLY and CDR2 FYNNEI. The CDR3 runs 12 residues. With 4 bases removed from V and 3 bases from J, the gap between germline ends came to 7 bases. Written as DNA, the CDR3 is TGTGCCAGCAGTGGGGACAACTACGAGCAGTACTTC. Protein: CASSGDNYEQYF.

This chain uses TRBV6-5 with TRBJ1-4, with 7 bases lining up with TRBD1. The V gene's germline CDR1 is MNHEY and CDR2 SVGAGI. Trimming at V came to 5 bases and at J to 6 bases, leaving 3 bases not matched to a gene. This CDR3 spans 13 amino acids. DNA of the CDR3: TGTGCCAGCAGTCAACAGGGGTATGAAAAACTGTTTTTT. Protein: CASSQQGYEKLFF.

In DNA, the CDR3 is TGTGCCAGCAGCTCCCGTCGGGACAGGGAGGAGACAGATACGCAGTATTTT. Translated: CASSSRRDREETDTQYF. The chain combines TRBV11-3 with TRBJ2-3; 9 nucleotides match TRBD1. V lost 4 bases and J lost 3; bases outside the gene matches: 11. The germline gives CDR1 SGHNT, CDR2 YENEEA. This CDR3 is built from 17 residues.

The chain combines TRBV9 with TRBJ2-3, with D possibly being TRBD2 (6 bases). Germline V gene data show CDR1 as SGDLS and CDR2 as YYNGEE. This CDR3 is built from 14 residues. V was cut by 1 base and J by 3 bases, with 9 bases left in between. The CDR3 is CASSVNGGTDTQYF. CDR3 DNA sequence: TGTGCCAGCAGCGTAAACGGGGGAACAGATACGCAGTATTTT.

V usage is TRBV13 and J usage is TRBJ2-1; TRBD1 matches 7 bases. This CDR3 is built from 20 residues. The germline V gene encodes CDR1 PRHDT and CDR2 FYEKMQ (reference sequence). The V and J ends lost 5 bases and 2 bases, in that order; junction bases with no gene match: 21. The CDR3 here is CASSALDRKKGLPAYNEQFF. CDR3 coding DNA: TGTGCCAGCAGCGCCTTGGACAGGAAGAAGGGATTACCCGCCTACAATGAGCAGTTCTTC.

The chain joins TRBV4-3 to TRBJ2-1, with TRBD2 as a possible D gene (7 bases). The germline CDR1 and CDR2 sequences are LGHNA and YSLEER. The CDR3 has 18 amino acids. V lost 0 bases, J lost 5 bases, and 20 bases lay in between. CDR3 DNA: TGCGCCAGCAGCCAAGATTTGGGGGCCGGGACTACCAACAATGAGCAGTTCTTC. It yields the protein CASSQDLGAGTTNNEQFF.

CDR3 nucleotides: TGTGCCAGCAGGACAGGAGGCACAGATACGCAGTATTTT. Translation gives CASRTGGTDTQYF. The rearrangement uses TRBV9 and TRBJ2-3; tentatively, D is TRBD1 (6 bases). CDR1 is SGDLS and CDR2 is YYNGEE in the germline V gene. This CDR3 contains 13 residues. V was cut by 5 bases and J by 1 base, with 8 bases left in between.

The chain joins TRBV5-6 to TRBJ2-7; possibly TRBD1 for D (5 bases). CDR1 is SGHDT and CDR2 is YYEEEE in the germline V gene. The length of the CDR3 is 14 residues. Trimming stripped 4 bases from V and 5 bases from J, with 16 bases between. As DNA, the CDR3 is TGTGCCAGCAGCCCACGTAACAGGTTACACGAGCAGTACTTC. This sequence encodes CASSPRNRLHEQYF.

V gene TRBV15 combines with J gene TRBJ1-2; D uncertain. This CDR3 has 12 amino acids. The V end was cut by 8 bases, the J end by 7 bases, with 14 bases between. Germline V lookup: CDR1 LNHNV, CDR2 YYDKDF (reference sequence). The CDR3 bases are TGTGCCACCCAGGCAAGGGAGTTTGGCTACACCTTC. This gives the protein CATQAREFGYTF.